The 19 T cell receptor beta chains presented below share a single source sample, sequenced in a study of blood T cells in healthy people across ages. A J-beta primer mix and a sample-barcoded 5' primer were used in a second PCR of roughly 6 to 11 cycles. From the 5' RACE reads, TCRdb called clonotypes with MiXCR, one entry per CDR3 protein. Here the sample spans some 800,000 distinct CDR3 sequences, around 43% being singletons. Sequencing used blood. The receptors come from a man aged 55 to 70 in good health.

As DNA, the CDR3 is TGTGCCAGCTCACCGATAGACAGGGTAGCAGAAGCTTTCTTT. Its translation: CASSPIDRVAEAFF. The V and J genes are TRBV18 and TRBJ1-1; TRBD1 matches 7 bases. The CDR3 consists of 14 residues. The germline CDR1 and CDR2 sequences are KGHSH and LQKENI. After removal of 3 bases from V and 8 bases from J, the junction contained 9 bases not matched to a gene.

The chain couples TRBV7-9 to TRBJ2-3; TRBD1 matches at 8 bases. Trimming removed 5 bases from V and 7 bases from J; junction bases left unmatched: 11. This CDR3 has 15 residues. CDR1 and CDR2 (germline): SEHNR, FQNEAQ (reference sequence). The CDR3 here is CASSPTGTGVYTQYF. The CDR3 DNA is TGTGCCAGCAGCCCAACCGGGACAGGTGTTTATACGCAGTATTTT.

This clonotype was observed a handful of times. This chain joins TRBV20-1 and TRBJ2-7, with D possibly TRBD2 on 5 matching bases. Germline V CDR1 and CDR2: DFQATT, SNEGSKA (reference sequence). The CDR3 loop spans 15 amino acids. V was cut by 3 bases and J by 1 base, with 16 bases left in between. The CDR3 region is CSASGLGPLSYEQYF. In DNA form, the CDR3 reads TGCAGTGCTAGCGGACTTGGACCGTTATCCTACGAGCAGTACTTC.

The table lists this clonotype with a few counts. The chain combines TRBV20-1 with TRBJ1-2; TRBD1 matches 8 bases. The CDR3 length is 14 residues. The ends lost 6 bases at V and 8 bases at J; junction bases unmatched: 14. Germline CDR1 DFQATT, CDR2 SNEGSKA (reference sequence). CDR3 protein: CSAPTGAYGGGYTF. DNA for the CDR3: TGCAGTGCCCCGACAGGGGCCTATGGCGGGGGCTACACCTTC.

Ten or more counts support this clonotype. This chain links TRBV6-2 or TRBV6-3 with TRBJ2-1; TRBD2 matches at 11 bases. The V segment lost 7 bases and the J segment 5 bases; nucleotides outside the gene matches: 10. Germline V gene data show CDR1 as MNHEY and CDR2 as SVGEGT. The CDR3 covers 16 residues. The CDR3 region is CASTPRLGLADNEQFF. In DNA, the CDR3 is TGTGCCAGCACACCCCGTCTGGGACTAGCGGACAATGAGCAGTTCTTC.

V gene TRBV29-1 combines with J gene TRBJ2-3, with 8 bases that match TRBD2. The germline gives CDR1 SQVTM, CDR2 ANQGSEA. The CDR3 extends over 15 amino acids. V gave up 4 bases and J gave up 2 bases; unmatched junction bases: 8. This chain's CDR3 is CSVGAAGGHTDTQYF. In nucleotides, the CDR3 is TGCAGCGTTGGAGCGGCGGGAGGACACACAGATACGCAGTATTTT.

This clonotype was seen more than once but under ten times. The chain uses TRBV7-2 and TRBJ2-4, with TRBD2 identical over 13 bases. The J call may not be correct, given that the DNA end is closer to TRBJ2-7. Germline assignment: CDR1 SGHTA and CDR2 FQGNSA. The CDR3 totals 15 residues. The CDR3 sequence: CASSRRTSGGVEQYF. The CDR3 region has the DNA TGTGCCAGCAGCCGCAGGACTAGCGGGGGAGTCGAGCAGTACTTC.

V usage is TRBV12-3 or TRBV12-4 and J usage is TRBJ2-2, with 9 bases aligning to TRBD2. The trim removed 4 bases at V and 1 base at J, leaving 4 bases unmatched. The length of the CDR3 is 16 residues. The CDR3 DNA reads TGTGCCAGCAGTTCCTCGACTAGCGGGAACACCGGGGAGCTGTTTTTT. Its translation is CASSSSTSGNTGELFF.

For this clonotype: The junction departs from the called germline gene at one end, perhaps through a read error. The V gene is TRBV12-3 or TRBV12-4, the J gene TRBJ2-4; D not resolved. Matching the DNA end better, TRBJ2-7 makes the J call doubtful. The CDR3 runs 13 residues. CDR3 nucleotides: TGTGCCAGCAGTTTATCCGGGTCCTCCGAGCAGTACTTC. Amino acids: CASSLSGSSEQYF.

This clonotype appeared a few times. The V and J genes are TRBV29-1 and TRBJ2-2; a weak D match, TRBD1 (6 bases). Looked up from germline, CDR1 is SQVTM and CDR2 is ANQGSEA. The CDR3 contains 14 residues. The V end was cut by 6 bases, the J end by 1 base, with 12 bases between. In DNA, the CDR3 is TGCAGCGTCAGAGGACAGATGAACACCGGGGAGCTGTTTTTT. Translated: CSVRGQMNTGELFF.

The CDR3, as DNA: TGCGCCAGCAGCTTACCGGGACAGGGGGTAGCTGAAGCTTTCTTT. Its protein product is CASSLPGQGVAEAFF. The V gene is TRBV5-1, the J gene TRBJ1-1; 11 bases line up with TRBD1. CDR1 SGHRS and CDR2 YFSETQ come from the germline V gene. With V trimmed by 2 bases and J by 6 bases, 6 bases remained unmatched. The length of the CDR3 is 15 residues.

This clonotype was found a few times. The chain uses TRBV29-1 and TRBJ1-1, with no clear D. Between the trimmed V and J ends, which lost 8 bases and 5 bases, there was a span of 15 bases. The CDR3 contains 12 residues. Per germline, CDR1 SQVTM and CDR2 ANQGSEA. The CDR3 loop reads CSPAFFGTEAFF. The CDR3 DNA follows: TGCAGCCCGGCCTTCTTTGGGACTGAAGCTTTCTTT. Based on the CDR3 plus reference TRBV29-1 and TRBJ1-1, the full variable domain is SAVISQKPSRDICQRGTSLTIQCQVDSQVTMMFWYRQQPGQSLTLIATANQGSEATYESGFVIDKFPISRPNLTFSTLTVSNMSPEDSSIYLCSPAFFGTEAFFGQGTRLTVV.

The chain combines TRBV5-1 with TRBJ1-2, with a weak D call TRBD1 (5 bases). Per the germline V gene, CDR1 is SGHRS and CDR2 is YFSETQ. The CDR3 is 14 residues long. Trimming pared 1 base from V and 4 bases from J, leaving 11 bases between. The CDR3 DNA reads as TGCGCCAGCAGCTTGCAGGGATCTTTCTATGGCTACACCTTC. Protein product: CASSLQGSFYGYTF.

This clonotype turned up a few times. This chain uses TRBV24-1 with TRBJ2-1; D is perhaps TRBD1 or TRBD2 (5 bases each). Germline loops: CDR1 KGHDR, CDR2 SFDVKD. CDR3 length: 13 amino acids. Trimming stripped 5 bases from V and 9 bases from J, with 13 bases between. The CDR3 sequence: CATSAREMGEQFF. The CDR3 nucleotides read TGTGCCACCAGTGCCAGGGAGATGGGTGAGCAGTTCTTC.

The chain uses TRBV24-1 and TRBJ2-7; D is ambiguous. Trimming took 4 bases from V and 0 from J, leaving 12 bases between them. Germline CDR1 reads KGHDR; CDR2 reads SFDVKD. The CDR3 sequence is 15 residues long. For the CDR3, the DNA is TGTGCCACCAGTGACCCTAACCAGGCCTCCTACGAGCAGTACTTC. Amino acids: CATSDPNQASYEQYF.

The chain combines TRBV7-9 with TRBJ2-5; 11 nucleotides line up with TRBD2. J gave up 5 bases and V 5 bases, and 10 bases lay outside the gene matches. The CDR3 is 16 residues long. Germline V gives CDR1 SEHNR, CDR2 FQNEAQ (reference sequence). CDR3 in amino acids: CASSLALAGGPETQYF. Here the CDR3 DNA reads TGTGCCAGCAGCCTGGCCTTAGCGGGGGGGCCGGAGACCCAGTACTTC. The whole variable domain, filled in from reference TRBV7-9 and TRBJ2-5, reads DTGVSQNPRHKITKRGQNVTFRCDPISEHNRLYWYRQTLGQGPEFLTYFQNEAQLEKSRLLSDRFSAERPKGSFSTLEIQRTEQGDSAMYLCASSLALAGGPETQYFGPGTRLLVL.

In this sample, this clonotype turned up a few times. The J gene is TRBJ2-1, the V gene TRBV3-1, with D maybe TRBD2 (5 bases). Looked up from germline, CDR1 is LGHDT and CDR2 is YNNKEL (reference sequence). The CDR3 length is 14 residues. Trimming removed 0 bases at V and 7 bases at J, with 10 bases between. The CDR3 is CASSQDLAANEQFF. In DNA, the CDR3 is TGTGCCAGCAGCCAAGATCTAGCAGCGAATGAGCAGTTCTTC.

The V call is TRBV28, the J call TRBJ2-5; 11 bases are shared with TRBD2. Matching the DNA end better, TRBJ2-7 makes the J call doubtful. CDR3 length: 15 residues. Per germline, CDR1 MDHEN and CDR2 SYDVKM. The CDR3 DNA sequence: TGTGCCAGCAGTCCAATAGCGGGGGGGGGATACGAGCAGTACTTC. Translated, it gives CASSPIAGGGYEQYF.

This clonotype was observed a few times. This chain links TRBV27 with TRBJ1-2; 8 bases match TRBD1. From germline, CDR1 is MNHEY and CDR2 SMNVEV (reference sequence). The J segment lost 5 bases and the V segment lost 5 bases, leaving 7 bases of the junction unmatched. The CDR3 runs 14 residues. CDR3: CASSIRDRGYGYTF. DNA of the CDR3: TGTGCCAGCAGTATTAGAGACAGGGGATATGGCTACACCTTC.